Below are 30 T cell receptor beta chains sequenced from a single sample in a study of identical twins. Each CDR3 protein is one row after TCRdb ran MiXCR on the 5' RACE reads. The data contain approximately 590,000 distinct CDR3 sequences, roughly 9.5% of them singletons. A further study also used this sample, focusing on yellow fever vaccine responses in identical twins.

Sequences were obtained from PBMCs. These receptors all come from a woman aged 18 to 35 in good health.

This clonotype was seen many times. This chain links TRBV7-8 with TRBJ1-2; D perhaps matches TRBD1 (5 bases). The CDR3 is 13 residues long. Trimming removed 5 bases from V and 5 bases from J, with 12 bases in between. Germline lookup yields CDR1 SGHVS and CDR2 FQNEAQ. For the CDR3, the DNA is TGTGCCAGCAGCCGGACAAATTTTTATGGCTACACCTTC. It translates to CASSRTNFYGYTF.

In this sample, this clonotype turned up a few times. The rearrangement links TRBV6-8 to TRBJ2-5, with D perhaps matching TRBD2 (6 bases). Germline V lookup: CDR1 MNHGY, CDR2 SAAAGT. V lost 6 bases and J lost 2, with 19 bases in between. The length of the CDR3 is 16 residues. For the CDR3, the DNA is TGTGCCAGCAGAGAAAACGGGACTGGTGGACAAGAGACCCAGTACTTC. This translates into CASRENGTGGQETQYF.

There are many counts of this clonotype. The V call is TRBV7-8, the J call TRBJ2-1; 10 bases match TRBD2. V was clipped by 1 base and J by 4 bases; unmatched bases: 4. Germline CDR1 is SGHVS and CDR2 is FQNEAQ. This CDR3 spans 16 amino acids. CDR3: CASSLDQRGGYNEQFF. The DNA of the CDR3 is TGTGCCAGCAGCTTAGACCAGCGGGGGGGGTACAATGAGCAGTTCTTC.

V usage is TRBV29-1 and J usage is TRBJ2-1, with 9 positions matching TRBD2. With V trimmed by 4 bases and J by 6 bases, 13 bases remained unmatched. There are 16 residues in the CDR3. In germline, CDR1 is SQVTM, CDR2 ANQGSEA. Written as DNA, the CDR3 is TGCAGCGTTGCGGAAGTAGCGGGAGTGGGGTTCAATGAGCAGTTCTTC. It is translated as CSVAEVAGVGFNEQFF.

The chain links TRBV20-1 to TRBJ2-5; a weak D match, TRBD2 (5 bases). The germline V gene has CDR1 DFQATT and CDR2 SNEGSKA (reference sequence). CDR3 length equals 15 residues. V gave up 5 bases and J gave up 1 base, with 17 bases separating them. The CDR3 sequence is CSARLLVGFQETQYF. The DNA for the CDR3 is TGCAGTGCTCGATTACTAGTTGGGTTCCAAGAGACCCAGTACTTC.

This clonotype was detected a few times. The chain has TRBV5-1 and TRBJ2-7; possibly TRBD2 for D (5 bases). The CDR3 extends over 15 amino acids. The germline V and J ends were trimmed by 0 bases and 2 bases, with 12 bases remaining between them. Germline-derived CDR1 and CDR2 are SGHRS and YFSETQ. The CDR3 spells CASSLAAGSTYEQYF. The CDR3 nucleotides are TGCGCCAGCAGCTTGGCCGCGGGTTCTACCTACGAGCAGTACTTC.

This clonotype was seen repeatedly, ten times or more. The chain recombines TRBV7-3 with TRBJ1-1, with D hard to call. There are 15 residues in the CDR3. Germline loops: CDR1 SGHTA, CDR2 FQGTGA. The V and J ends lost 5 bases and 1 base respectively, with 14 bases between them. As DNA, the CDR3 is TGTGCCAGCAGCCAAGAAGGGCTAGGGAACACTGAAGCTTTCTTT. Its protein is CASSQEGLGNTEAFF.

The chain uses TRBV2 and TRBJ2-5, with 9 bases that match TRBD1. This CDR3 spans 13 amino acids. Germline values: CDR1 SNHLY, CDR2 FYNNEI. The V segment lost 6 bases and the J segment 8 bases; nucleotides outside the gene matches: 7. CDR3: CASRSGQGQTQYF. The CDR3 nucleotides are TGTGCCAGCAGATCCGGACAGGGGCAAACCCAGTACTTC.

This clonotype showed up many times. CDR3 protein: CSARRPLIAAHTDTQYF. Written as DNA, the CDR3 is TGCAGTGCTAGAAGACCCCTTATAGCAGCACACACAGATACGCAGTATTTT. The V and J genes are TRBV20-1 and TRBJ2-3; D gene uncertain. The germline gives CDR1 DFQATT, CDR2 SNEGSKA (reference sequence). This CDR3 is 17 amino acids long. Trimming pared 2 bases from V and 2 bases from J, leaving 20 bases between.

This clonotype appeared a few times. The V and J genes are TRBV3-1 and TRBJ1-6; 8 bases are a match to TRBD1. Germline-derived CDR1 and CDR2 are LGHDT and YNNKEL (reference sequence). The length of the CDR3 is 15 residues. V was clipped by 1 base and J by 6 bases; unmatched bases: 2. The CDR3 DNA reads TGTGCCAGCAGCCAAGTAGGACAGGGTAATTCACCCCTCCACTTT. Translation gives CASSQVGQGNSPLHF.

This clonotype has more than one count but fewer than ten. The chain carries TRBV5-1 and TRBJ2-5; 13 positions match TRBD2. The CDR3 has 15 residues. Germline loops: CDR1 SGHRS, CDR2 YFSETQ. Germline trimming cut 4 bases from V and 4 bases from J; bases unmatched to any gene: 4. CDR3 nucleotide sequence: TGCGCCAGCAGCAATCGACTAGCGGGAGGAGAGACCCAGTACTTC. Its protein is CASSNRLAGGETQYF.

There are a few counts of this clonotype. The rearrangement links TRBV9 to TRBJ2-1, with 13 bases that match TRBD2. The CDR3 covers 18 residues. V was clipped by 2 bases and J by 8 bases; unmatched bases: 13. Germline V CDR1 and CDR2: SGDLS, YYNGEE. CDR3 loop: CASSVTPGTSGIRDEQFF. CDR3 in DNA: TGTGCCAGCAGCGTGACCCCCGGGACTAGCGGGATTCGAGATGAGCAGTTCTTC.

The genes are TRBV4-3 and TRBJ2-7, with 10 bases that match TRBD1. Germline V gene data show CDR1 as LGHNA and CDR2 as YSLEER. Germline trimming cut 0 bases from V and 6 bases from J; bases unmatched to any gene: 5. This CDR3 region has 15 residues. For the CDR3, the DNA is TGCGCCAGCAGCCAAGATCGGACAGGGGGGAGCGAGCAGTACTTC. Translating gives CASSQDRTGGSEQYF.

This clonotype was found many times. The rearrangement links TRBV20-1 to TRBJ2-3, with D maybe TRBD2 (6 bases). The CDR3 loop spans 12 amino acids. Per the germline V gene, CDR1 is DFQATT and CDR2 is SNEGSKA (reference sequence). V lost 4 bases and J 8 bases, leaving 13 bases between the germline ends. CDR3 nucleotides: TGCAGTGCTATCCAGACTAGTAGTACGCAGTATTTT. Translation: CSAIQTSSTQYF.

This clonotype was observed at least ten times. The rearrangement joins TRBV20-1 to TRBJ2-2; D gene unclear. The CDR3 is 10 amino acids. The germline gives CDR1 DFQATT, CDR2 SNEGSKA (reference sequence). V was shortened by 3 bases and J by 7 bases, with 3 bases between the two germline ends. The CDR3 protein is CSARGGELFF. As DNA, the CDR3 is TGCAGTGCTAGGGGCGGGGAGCTGTTTTTT.

This clonotype has a count of ten or more. The chain combines TRBV5-1 with TRBJ2-3, with unresolved D. V was trimmed by 4 bases and J by 3 bases, leaving 12 bases between them. CDR3 length equals 14 residues. Germline lookup yields CDR1 SGHRS and CDR2 YFSETQ. This CDR3 is CASSPGLRTDTQYF. The CDR3 bases are TGCGCCAGCAGCCCTGGGCTCAGGACAGATACGCAGTATTTT.

This clonotype was counted many times. The chain couples TRBV10-3 to TRBJ2-1; 7 bases align to TRBD2. J was trimmed by 3 bases and V by 7 bases; bases with no gene match: 6. The CDR3 is made up of 14 amino acids. The germline V gene encodes CDR1 ENHRY and CDR2 SYGVKD. CDR3 amino acids: CAIMASGNYNEQFF. The CDR3 nucleotides read TGTGCCATCATGGCTAGCGGTAACTACAATGAGCAGTTCTTC.

This clonotype has at least ten counts. V gene TRBV6-2 or TRBV6-3 combines with J gene TRBJ2-5, with D possibly TRBD2 on 6 matching bases. There are 12 residues in the CDR3. V lost 2 bases, J lost 9 bases, and 10 bases lay in between. Germline V gives CDR1 MNHEY, CDR2 SVGEGT. The CDR3 nucleotides are TGTGCCAGCAGTTACGGGACGGGGGCCCAGTACTTC. It is translated as CASSYGTGAQYF.

There are a few counts of this clonotype. This sequence joins TRBV6-5 and TRBJ2-3, with TRBD1 matching 9 bases. The CDR3 contains 19 residues. Germline V CDR1 and CDR2: MNHEY, SVGAGI. The junction had 15 bases not matched to a gene; V was cut back by 2 bases and J by 3 bases. The CDR3 sequence is CASSYGGTSTGGKTDTQYF. The CDR3 DNA sequence: TGTGCCAGCAGTTACGGGGGGACTTCTACAGGGGGCAAAACAGATACGCAGTATTTT.

Only a few counts were recorded for this clonotype. With a much larger clone just one base away, this may be a read error. This sequence joins TRBV7-9 and TRBJ2-7, with TRBD1 matching over 9 bases. V dropped 5 bases and J dropped 3; count of bases not matched to a gene: 5. This CDR3 contains 14 residues. Germline CDR1 reads SEHNR; CDR2 reads FQNEAQ (reference sequence). The CDR3 bases are TGTGCCAGCAGCACCCGGGACAGGGACTACGAGCAGTACTTC. Protein product: CASSTRDRDYEQYF.

This clonotype was detected many times. The chain combines TRBV12-3 or TRBV12-4 with TRBJ2-3, with D unclear. V gave up 8 bases and J gave up 1 base, with 10 bases separating them. The length of the CDR3 is 13 residues. The CDR3 here is CASGHGGTDTQYF. As DNA, the CDR3 is TGTGCCAGCGGGCACGGAGGCACAGATACGCAGTATTTT.

V usage is TRBV7-9 and J usage is TRBJ2-3; the D gene could be TRBD1 or TRBD2 (5 bases each). The V end lost 3 bases, the J end lost 4 bases, and 8 bases lay between the germline ends. CDR1 SEHNR and CDR2 FQNEAQ come from the germline V gene (reference sequence). CDR3 size: 13 residues. CDR3 residues: CASSFMGPDTQYF. DNA of the CDR3: TGTGCCAGCAGCTTCATGGGACCAGATACGCAGTATTTT.

This clonotype was counted a few times. V and J are TRBV7-2 and TRBJ2-3; D is ambiguous. Germline CDR1 and CDR2: SGHTA and FQGNSA. CDR3 length equals 16 residues. V dropped 1 base and J dropped 6 bases, with 17 bases sitting between them. In nucleotides, the CDR3 is TGTGCCAGCAGCTTAGGCTCGTGGGTCTCCGCGGATACGCAGTATTTT. The encoded protein is CASSLGSWVSADTQYF.

This clonotype has ten or more counts. V gene TRBV12-3 or TRBV12-4 combines with J gene TRBJ1-6; no definite D call. With 3 bases removed from V and 7 bases from J, the gap between germline ends came to 7 bases. The CDR3 covers 13 residues. CDR3 protein: CASSLVGNSPLHF. As DNA, the CDR3 is TGTGCCAGCAGTTTGGTCGGGAATTCACCCCTCCACTTT.

This clonotype occurred many times. This chain joins TRBV5-6 and TRBJ1-4; a weak D match, TRBD1 (6 bases). The CDR3 is 15 amino acids. Germline V gene sequence: CDR1 SGHDT, CDR2 YYEEEE. V lost 0 bases and J 8 bases, leaving 14 bases between the germline ends. The CDR3 DNA reads as TGTGCCAGCAGCTTGGATCCGGGGGCTGACGAAAAACTGTTTTTT. Protein product: CASSLDPGADEKLFF.

This clonotype was detected many times. CDR3 in amino acids: CASSLAAGGRNEQFF. The CDR3 nucleotides read TGTGCCAGCAGCTTAGCGGCAGGGGGTAGGAATGAGCAGTTCTTC. The V call is TRBV7-9, the J call TRBJ2-1, with 7 bases fitting TRBD1. V lost 0 bases to trimming and J lost 7 bases; unmatched junction nucleotides: 6. Germline CDR1 and CDR2: SEHNR and FQNEAQ (reference sequence). The CDR3 totals 15 residues.

This clonotype was counted many times. The chain uses TRBV6-2 or TRBV6-3 and TRBJ2-1; either TRBD1 or TRBD2 may supply D (5 bases each). Germline V gene sequence: CDR1 MNHEY, CDR2 SVGEGT. V was shortened by 5 bases and J by 6 bases, with 20 bases between the two germline ends. The CDR3 sequence is 16 residues long. In nucleotides, the CDR3 is TGTGCCAGCAGTCCGGGACGTGGGGCTCCTTTCAATGAGCAGTTCTTC. This sequence encodes CASSPGRGAPFNEQFF.

This clonotype was observed a handful of times. V usage is TRBV5-1 and J usage is TRBJ2-5; D unclear. Per germline, CDR1 SGHRS and CDR2 YFSETQ. This CDR3 has 12 residues. V lost 0 bases to trimming and J lost 7 bases, with 7 bases between them. CDR3 nucleotides: TGCGCCAGCAGCTTGGCTTATGGGACCCAGTACTTC. Amino acids: CASSLAYGTQYF.

V is TRBV5-1 and J is TRBJ2-2; no clear D gene. This CDR3 has 12 residues. V gave up 4 bases and J gave up 6 bases, with 7 bases separating them. Germline loops: CDR1 SGHRS, CDR2 YFSETQ. In DNA, the CDR3 is TGCGCCAGCAGCGTTTCAGCCGGGGAGCTGTTTTTT. The encoded protein is CASSVSAGELFF.

This clonotype has a count of ten or more. The rearrangement uses TRBV20-1 and TRBJ2-7; 7 bases match TRBD1. V gave up 0 bases and J gave up 3 bases; unmatched junction bases: 2. Germline values: CDR1 DFQATT, CDR2 SNEGSKA (reference sequence). CDR3 size: 13 residues. The CDR3 DNA follows: TGCAGTGCTAGAGACAGGGGGAACTACGAGCAGTACTTC. Its translation is CSARDRGNYEQYF.